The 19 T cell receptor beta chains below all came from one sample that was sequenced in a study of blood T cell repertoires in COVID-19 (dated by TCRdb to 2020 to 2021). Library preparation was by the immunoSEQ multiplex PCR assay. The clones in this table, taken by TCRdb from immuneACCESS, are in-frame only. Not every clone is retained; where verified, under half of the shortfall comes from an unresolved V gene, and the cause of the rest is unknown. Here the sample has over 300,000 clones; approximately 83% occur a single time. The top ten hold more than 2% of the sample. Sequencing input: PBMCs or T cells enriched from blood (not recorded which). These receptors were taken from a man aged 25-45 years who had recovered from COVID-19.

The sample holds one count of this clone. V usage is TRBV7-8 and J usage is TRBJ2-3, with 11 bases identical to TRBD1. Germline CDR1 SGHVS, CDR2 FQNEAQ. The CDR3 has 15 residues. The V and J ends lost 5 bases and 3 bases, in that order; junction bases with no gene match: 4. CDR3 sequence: CASSRGDRGTDTQYF. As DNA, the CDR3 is TGTGCCAGCAGCCGAGGGGACAGGGGGACAGATACGCAGTATTTT.

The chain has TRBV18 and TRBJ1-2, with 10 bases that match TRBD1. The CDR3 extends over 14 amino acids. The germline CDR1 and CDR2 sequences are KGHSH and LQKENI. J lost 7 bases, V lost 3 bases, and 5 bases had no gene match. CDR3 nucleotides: TGTGCCAGCTCACCGTACCGGGACAGGGGTGGCTACACCTTC. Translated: CASSPYRDRGGYTF.

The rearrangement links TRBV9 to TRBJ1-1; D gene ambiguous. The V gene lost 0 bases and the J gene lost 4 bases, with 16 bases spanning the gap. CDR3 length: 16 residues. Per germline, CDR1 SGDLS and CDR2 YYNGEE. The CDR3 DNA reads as TGTGCCAGCAGCGTAGCTATCCCTGAAGCGAGCACTGAAGCTTTCTTT. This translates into CASSVAIPEASTEAFF.

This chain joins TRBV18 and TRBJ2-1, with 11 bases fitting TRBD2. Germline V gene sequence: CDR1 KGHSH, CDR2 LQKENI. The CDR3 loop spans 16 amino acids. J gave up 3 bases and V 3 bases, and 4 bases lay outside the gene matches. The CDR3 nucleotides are TGTGCCAGCTCACCTGTGACTAGCGGGGACTACAATGAGCAGTTCTTC. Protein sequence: CASSPVTSGDYNEQFF.

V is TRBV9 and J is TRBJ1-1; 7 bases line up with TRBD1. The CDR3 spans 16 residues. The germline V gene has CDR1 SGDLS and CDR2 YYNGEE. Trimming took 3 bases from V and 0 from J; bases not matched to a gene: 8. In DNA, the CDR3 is TGTGCCAGCAGCGGGATGGCGGGACAGCTGAACACTGAAGCTTTCTTT. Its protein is CASSGMAGQLNTEAFF.

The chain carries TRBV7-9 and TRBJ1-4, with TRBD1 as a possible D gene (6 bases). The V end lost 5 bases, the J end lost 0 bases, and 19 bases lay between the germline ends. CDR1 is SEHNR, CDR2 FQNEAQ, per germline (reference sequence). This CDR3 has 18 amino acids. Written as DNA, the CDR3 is TGTGCCAGCAGCCCGATCTTACAGGGAAGGTCAACTAATGAAAAACTGTTTTTT. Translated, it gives CASSPILQGRSTNEKLFF.

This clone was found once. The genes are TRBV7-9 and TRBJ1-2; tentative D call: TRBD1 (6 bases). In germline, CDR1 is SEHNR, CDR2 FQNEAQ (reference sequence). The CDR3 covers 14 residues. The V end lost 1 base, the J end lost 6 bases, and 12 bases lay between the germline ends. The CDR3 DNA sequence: TGTGCCAGCAGCTTAGGAGGGGGGGCTCATGGCTACACCTTC. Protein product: CASSLGGGAHGYTF.

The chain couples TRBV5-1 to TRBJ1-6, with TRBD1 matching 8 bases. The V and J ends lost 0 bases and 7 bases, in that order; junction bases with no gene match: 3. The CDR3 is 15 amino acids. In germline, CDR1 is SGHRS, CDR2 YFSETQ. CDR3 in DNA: TGCGCCAGCAGCTTGGCCGGACAGGGAAATTCACCCCTCCACTTT. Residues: CASSLAGQGNSPLHF.

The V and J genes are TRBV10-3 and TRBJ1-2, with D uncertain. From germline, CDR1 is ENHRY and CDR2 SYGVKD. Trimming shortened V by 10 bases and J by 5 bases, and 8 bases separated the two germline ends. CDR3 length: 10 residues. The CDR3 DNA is TGTGCCACAGCGGGGTATGGCTACACCTTC. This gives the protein CATAGYGYTF.

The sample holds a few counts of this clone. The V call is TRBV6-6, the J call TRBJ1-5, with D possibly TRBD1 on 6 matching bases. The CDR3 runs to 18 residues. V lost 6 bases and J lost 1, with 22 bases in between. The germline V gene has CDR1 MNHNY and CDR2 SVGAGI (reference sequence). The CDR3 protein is CASSRGGGRGFSNQPQHF. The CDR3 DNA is TGTGCCAGCAGCCGAGGAGGGGGGCGGGGGTTCAGCAATCAGCCCCAGCATTTT.

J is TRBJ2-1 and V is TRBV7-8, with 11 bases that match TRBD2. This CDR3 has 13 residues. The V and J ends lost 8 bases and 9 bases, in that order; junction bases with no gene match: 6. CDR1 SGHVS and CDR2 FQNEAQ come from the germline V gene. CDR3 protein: CASLISGGVEQFF. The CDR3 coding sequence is TGTGCCAGCCTCATTAGCGGGGGGGTTGAGCAGTTCTTC.

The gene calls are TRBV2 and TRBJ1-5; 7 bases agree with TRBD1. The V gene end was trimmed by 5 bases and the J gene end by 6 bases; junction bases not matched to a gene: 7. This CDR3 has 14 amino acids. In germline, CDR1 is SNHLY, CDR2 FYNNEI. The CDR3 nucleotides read TGTGCCAGCAGTCATGAGACAGGGCCTCAGCCCCAGCATTTT. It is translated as CASSHETGPQPQHF.

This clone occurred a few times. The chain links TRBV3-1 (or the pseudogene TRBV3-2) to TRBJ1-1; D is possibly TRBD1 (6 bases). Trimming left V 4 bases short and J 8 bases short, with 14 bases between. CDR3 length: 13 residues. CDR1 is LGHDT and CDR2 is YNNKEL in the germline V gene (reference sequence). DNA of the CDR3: TGTGCCAGCAGCCCCGGGACAACGCCGGAAGCTTTCTTT. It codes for CASSPGTTPEAFF.

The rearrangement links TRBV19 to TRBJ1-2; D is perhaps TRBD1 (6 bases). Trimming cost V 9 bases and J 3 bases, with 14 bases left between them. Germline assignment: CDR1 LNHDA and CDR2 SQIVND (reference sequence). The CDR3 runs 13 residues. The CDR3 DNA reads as TGTGCCAGCCTCCGGGACACCCACTATGGCTACACCTTC. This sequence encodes CASLRDTHYGYTF.

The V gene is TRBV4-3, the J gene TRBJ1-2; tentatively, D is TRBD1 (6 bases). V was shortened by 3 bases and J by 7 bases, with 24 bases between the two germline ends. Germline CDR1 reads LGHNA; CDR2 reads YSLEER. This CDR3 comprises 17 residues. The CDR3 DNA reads TGCGCCAGCAGCCAGGAAATGAAACAGGGTAGATGGGGTGGCTACACCTTC. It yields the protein CASSQEMKQGRWGGYTF.

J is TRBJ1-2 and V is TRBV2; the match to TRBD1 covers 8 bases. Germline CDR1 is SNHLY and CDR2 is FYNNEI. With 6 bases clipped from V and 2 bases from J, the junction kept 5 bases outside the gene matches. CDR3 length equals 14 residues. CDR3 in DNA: TGTGCCAGCAGCAGTCGGACAGGGAACTATGGCTACACCTTC. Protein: CASSSRTGNYGYTF.

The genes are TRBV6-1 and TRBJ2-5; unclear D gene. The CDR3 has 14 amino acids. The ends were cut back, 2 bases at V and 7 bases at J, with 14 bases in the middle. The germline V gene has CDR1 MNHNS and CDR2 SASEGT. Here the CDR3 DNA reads TGTGCCAGCAGTGAATATCTCCCCTCGGGGACCCAGTACTTC. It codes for CASSEYLPSGTQYF.

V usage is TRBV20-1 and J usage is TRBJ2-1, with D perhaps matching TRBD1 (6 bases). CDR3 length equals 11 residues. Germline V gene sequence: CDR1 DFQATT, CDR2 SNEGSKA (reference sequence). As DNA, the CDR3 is TGCAGAGGGGACATAAACAATGAGCAGTTCTTC. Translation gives CRGDINNEQFF.

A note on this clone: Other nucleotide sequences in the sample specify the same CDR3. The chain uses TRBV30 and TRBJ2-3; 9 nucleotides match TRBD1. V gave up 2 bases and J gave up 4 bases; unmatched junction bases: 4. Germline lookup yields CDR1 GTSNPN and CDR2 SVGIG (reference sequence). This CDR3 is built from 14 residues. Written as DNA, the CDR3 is TGTGCCTGGAGTAAACAGGGGGCCGCAGATACGCAGTATTTT. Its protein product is CAWSKQGAADTQYF. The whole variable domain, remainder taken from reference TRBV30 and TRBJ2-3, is SQTIHQWPATLVQPVGSPLSLECTVEGTSNPNLYWYRQAAGRGLQLLFYSVGIGQISSEVPQNLSASRPQDRQFILSSKKLLLSDSGFYLCAWSKQGAADTQYFGPGTRLTVL.